The rows below give T cell receptor beta chains drawn from one sample of a study of memory CD4+ T cells and cytomegalovirus serostatus. Sequencing used immunoSEQ multiplex PCR; TCRdb keeps in-frame clones, though not all of them. The repertoire has 70,000 to 95,000 clones, around 80% of them found once; the top ten carry around 0.73%. The sample consisted of memory CD4+ T cells from blood. Every receptor here comes from an adult in good health and CMV-seronegative. Each CDR3 is given with its conserved first and last residue. D genes are given only for firm matches. Size values are once, few and many counts, or a class for expanded clones, and some rows have none.

clone_size,d_call,j_call,v_call,cdr3_nt,cdr3_aa
NA,NA,TRBJ1-5,TRBV15,TGTGCCACCAGCAGAGACGGGGCTGCTGGTCAGCCCCAGCATTTT,CATSRDGAAGQPQHF
NA,NA,TRBJ1-1,TRBV11-2,TGTGCCAGCACTAAAGTGGGAGCGGAAGCTTTCTTT,CASTKVGAEAFF
few,NA,TRBJ1-1,TRBV18,TGTGCCAGCTCACCAGGTCCGAACACTGAAGCTTTCTTT,CASSPGPNTEAFF
NA,NA,TRBJ2-2,TRBV10-3,TGTGCCATCGGGGTATCACAGGGAACGAACACCGGGGAGCTGTTTTTT,CAIGVSQGTNTGELFF
NA,TRBD1,TRBJ2-7,TRBV5-1,TGCGCCAGCAGTACCGGGACAGGGGTCGGACACGAGCAGTACTTC,CASSTGTGVGHEQYF
NA,TRBD1,TRBJ2-7,TRBV5-1,TGCGCCAGCAGCGCCGGGACAGTACCCTCCTACGAGCAGTACTTC,CASSAGTVPSYEQYF
NA,TRBD2,TRBJ2-1,TRBV7-3,TGTGCCAGCAGCTGGGGACTAGCGGGGGTGAATGAGCAGTTCTTC,CASSWGLAGVNEQFF
NA,NA,TRBJ1-5,TRBV6-4,TGTGCCAGCAGTGCCCTCGCAGGTTTGGGACAGCCCCAGCATTTT,CASSALAGLGQPQHF
NA,NA,TRBJ2-1,TRBV5-4,TGTGCCAGCAGCTTGGTGGGCGACTACAATGAGCAGTTCTTC,CASSLVGDYNEQFF
NA,NA,TRBJ1-2,TRBV30,TGTGCCTGGAGTGTACGGGACCGTTGGGTCCACTACACCTTC,CAWSVRDRWVHYTF
NA,TRBD1,TRBJ2-5,TRBV19,TGTGCCAGTAGTATAGGTGAGACAGGGCTGGAGACCCAGTACTTC,CASSIGETGLETQYF
NA,NA,TRBJ1-2,TRBV7-3,TGTGCCAGCAGCTTATTTGTCAGGAGTGGATATGGCTACACCTTC,CASSLFVRSGYGYTF
NA,NA,TRBJ2-3,TRBV9,TGTGCCAGCAGCGCCGTCTTCGCGGGTGAAGATACGCAGTATTTT,CASSAVFAGEDTQYF
NA,NA,TRBJ1-6,TRBV6-5,TGTGCCAGCAGTCGCGACGGGAATTCACCCCTCCACTTT,CASSRDGNSPLHF
once,TRBD2,TRBJ2-1,TRBV6-1,TGTGCCAGCAGTGTCCTAGCGGGGGGGCAGCAGTTCTTC,CASSVLAGGQQFF
NA,NA,TRBJ2-1,TRBV21-1,TGTGCCAGCAGCATTCCCACGGCAGGGGGCCTTTACAATGAGCAGTTCTTC,CASSIPTAGGLYNEQFF
NA,NA,TRBJ2-1,TRBV6-4,TGTGCCAGCAGTAAACAGGGCGGGGGTTACAATGAGCAGTTCTTC,CASSKQGGGYNEQFF
NA,NA,TRBJ1-1,TRBV28,TGTGCCAGCATTCGATACAACAGAGCTTTCTTT,CASIRYNRAFF
NA,NA,TRBJ2-5,TRBV19,TGTGCCAGTAGTATATCGGCGAACCAAGAGACCCAGTACTTC,CASSISANQETQYF
NA,NA,TRBJ1-1,TRBV6-4,TGTGCCAGCAAAGCGGATGACAGGTGGGGGGCTGAAGCTTTCTTT,CASKADDRWGAEAFF
NA,TRBD1,TRBJ2-7,TRBV5-1,TGCGCCAGCAGCGACAGGGGGCGCAACGTGCAGTACTTC,CASSDRGRNVQYF
many,TRBD1,TRBJ2-7,TRBV10-3,TGTGCCATCAGTGACGGGACAGGGTCGGACGAGCAGTACTTC,CAISDGTGSDEQYF
NA,TRBD2,TRBJ2-7,TRBV15,TGTGCCACCAGCAGAGGACTAGCGGTCTACGAGCAGTACTTC,CATSRGLAVYEQYF
NA,TRBD1,TRBJ1-2,TRBV6-5,TGTGCCAGCAGTTACTCGAGACAGGGGGCAGAAGGCTACACCTTC,CASSYSRQGAEGYTF
NA,NA,TRBJ1-5,TRBV28,TGTGCCAGCAGTTTATACAGGGACAATCAGCCCCAGCATTTT,CASSLYRDNQPQHF
NA,NA,TRBJ1-2,TRBV19,TGTGCCAGTAGTATCATCAACTATGGCTACACCTTC,CASSIINYGYTF